The following is a T cell receptor (beta chain) sequence with its context. The antigen remains unidentified. The data derive from a study of cytomegalovirus exposure and HLA in healthy donors. Study-level results: In vitro assays verified that three CMV-associated chains recognized CMV antigens specifically. There were some V segments, including TRBV6-2 and TRBV6-3, excluded as indistinguishable.

It was with 60 Vbeta and 13 Jbeta primers that the PCR ran. Assay: immunoSEQ multiplex PCR; the TCRdb copy retains only in-frame clones and omits some. The sample carries 150,000 to 200,000 clones, 75% to 90% recorded once. CDR1 is MRHNA and CDR2 is SNTAGT in the germline V gene. The V gene end was trimmed by 2 bases and the J gene end by 8 bases; junction bases not matched to a gene: 6. This CDR3 region has 15 residues. The rearrangement links TRBV6-4 to TRBJ1-6; 7 bases map to TRBD1. Material: PBMCs. This TCR was sampled from a girl aged 2-10 years in good health and CMV-seropositive. In DNA form, the CDR3 reads TGTGCCAGCAGTGACCGAACAGGGGCGTATTCACCCCTCCACTTT. Translated, it gives CASSDRTGAYSPLHF.